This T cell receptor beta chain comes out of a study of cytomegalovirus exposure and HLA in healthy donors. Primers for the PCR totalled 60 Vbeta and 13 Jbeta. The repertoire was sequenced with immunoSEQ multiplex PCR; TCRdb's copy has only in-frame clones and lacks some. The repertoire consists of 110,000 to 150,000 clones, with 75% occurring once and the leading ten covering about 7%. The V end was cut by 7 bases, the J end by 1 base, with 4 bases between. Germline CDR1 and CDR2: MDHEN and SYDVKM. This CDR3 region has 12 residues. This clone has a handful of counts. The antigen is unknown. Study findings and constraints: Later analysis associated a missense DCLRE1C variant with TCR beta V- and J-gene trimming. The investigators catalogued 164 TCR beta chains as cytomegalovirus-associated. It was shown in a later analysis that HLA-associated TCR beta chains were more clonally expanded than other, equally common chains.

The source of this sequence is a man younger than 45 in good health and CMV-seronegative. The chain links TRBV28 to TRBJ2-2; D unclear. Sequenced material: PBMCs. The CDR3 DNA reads TGTGCCAGCACGGTGAACACCGGGGAGCTGTTTTTT. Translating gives CASTVNTGELFF.